A selection of T cell receptor beta chains follows, all from one sample in a study of OX40 agonist ivuxolimab in advanced cancers. Generated by immunoSEQ multiplex PCR, the TCRdb table keeps only in-frame clones and is missing some. Here the sample spans about 100,000 clones, roughly 90% being singletons. This specimen consisted of CD4+ or CD8+ T cells sorted from blood, obtained in a trial of the OX40 agonist ivuxolimab. These receptors all stem from an adult with an advanced solid tumor such as melanoma, head and neck, liver or kidney cancer. Both conserved end residues are trimmed from each CDR3. The D gene is left open where the match is weak.

D	V	J	CDR3
TRBD1	TRBV5-4	TRBJ2-5	ASSQTGWETQY
-	TRBV4-3	TRBJ1-4	ASSQIGTRSSEKLF
-	TRBV10-1	TRBJ2-5	ASRSGPGETQY
-	TRBV6-6	TRBJ2-7	ASTEALSYEQY
TRBD1	TRBV7-2	TRBJ2-5	ASSLGQGRQETQY
-	TRBV7-8	TRBJ2-7	ASSFMNYEQY
-	TRBV5-1	TRBJ1-6	ASSGGRPNSPLH
TRBD1	TRBV7-2	TRBJ1-5	ASSWTGRGQPQH
TRBD2	TRBV7-2	TRBJ2-5	ASSFSGGHQETQY
-	TRBV5-1	TRBJ2-1	ASRDFKSTDNEQF
TRBD2	TRBV11-1	TRBJ2-7	ASSLTGGRYEQY
-	TRBV19	TRBJ2-5	ASTPRGQETQY
-	TRBV27	TRBJ2-5	ARIHGTGETQY
TRBD1	TRBV18	TRBJ1-2	ASSPDRAAT
-	TRBV12-5	TRBJ2-7	ASGLWKGSSYEQY
-	TRBV7-3	TRBJ2-5	ASSVQGQETQY
-	TRBV6-5	TRBJ2-1	ASSYQGGWSEQF
-	TRBV2	TRBJ1-1	ASGLGRTEAF
-	TRBV4-3	TRBJ2-6	ASSYDRLRGANVLT
-	TRBV18	TRBJ2-5	ASSPGRQGGETQY
-	TRBV6-1	TRBJ2-7	ASNLALYEQY
TRBD2	TRBV30	TRBJ2-1	AWSGGSGGDTYNEQF
-	TRBV28	TRBJ1-2	ASSLMSGGYT
-	TRBV7-9	TRBJ2-7	ASNNTPQREQY
-	TRBV29-1	TRBJ1-5	SVNLPPQH
TRBD1	TRBV10-2	TRBJ1-2	ASSRGTGVNGYT
-	TRBV30	TRBJ1-2	AWSDTGRGYGYT
TRBD2	TRBV18	TRBJ2-7	ASSRLTSGGTYEQY
TRBD2	TRBV30	TRBJ2-3	APRPPGGLTDTQY
-	TRBV29-1	TRBJ2-3	SVVPPRGTSTDTQY
TRBD1	TRBV5-4	TRBJ1-2	ASSLRTGNYGYT
TRBD1	TRBV5-4	TRBJ1-2	ASSLGTGPPLYGYT
TRBD1	TRBV19	TRBJ1-6	ASNNRRQGAASPLH
-	TRBV5-1	TRBJ2-6	ASSLSTSGNVLT
-	TRBV6-5	TRBJ2-5	ASSYLKTQY
TRBD1	TRBV6-5	TRBJ2-7	ASSYRGTGLNEQY
-	TRBV28	TRBJ2-2	ASSQKLNTGELF
-	TRBV20-1	TRBJ2-7	SARLQVGQY
TRBD2	TRBV10-1	TRBJ2-3	ASSGGGGCSTDTQY
TRBD2	TRBV19	TRBJ2-3	ASSTKGRGITDTQY
-	TRBV5-1	TRBJ2-7	ASSTQGDEQY
-	TRBV9	TRBJ1-1	ASSVTPGAVTEAF
-	TRBV7-9	TRBJ2-1	ASSLAGLLAEQF
-	TRBV25-1	TRBJ1-4	ASSETVTNEKLF
-	TRBV19	TRBJ2-7	ASSPPNEQY
-	TRBV6-5	TRBJ2-1	ASSYFPGEQF
TRBD2	TRBV7-2	TRBJ2-5	ASRTSGGAETQY
-	TRBV2	TRBJ2-7	ASSESGGLAFEQY
-	TRBV19	TRBJ1-1	APTRHGAF
-	TRBV7-2	TRBJ1-2	ASSFVQNYGYT
-	TRBV28	TRBJ2-7	ASSPAGALLNEQY
-	TRBV27	TRBJ2-1	ASSPVGIEQF
-	TRBV30	TRBJ1-1	AWSVPPTGTEAF
TRBD2	TRBV7-2	TRBJ2-1	ASRLRGGSTYSLSNEQF
-	TRBV6-5	TRBJ1-2	ASSYSIVETYGYT
-	TRBV9	TRBJ2-3	ASTRQSSTDTQY
TRBD1	TRBV25-1	TRBJ1-6	ASSSPGGGKGSPLH